This TCR beta chain was sequenced for a study of CD8 T cells in Susac syndrome. V was clipped by 6 bases and J by 1 base, with 10 bases between them. There are 13 residues in the CDR3. Looked up from germline, CDR1 is SGHRS and CDR2 is YFSETQ. The multiple sclerosis control group consisted of treatment-naive patients whose relapsing-remitting disease, which was either stable or active, fulfilled revised McDonald criteria. Reverse transcription used about 0.45 to 1 ug RNA and random hexamers. An immunoSEQ multiplex PCR generated amplified TCR beta CDR3 products spanning 54 Vbeta and 13 Jbeta. Using its own MiXCR run on the immunoSEQ multiplex PCR reads, TCRdb lists one record per CDR3 protein. The sample consists of about 210,000 distinct CDR3 sequences, roughly 96% of them appearing once.

The rearrangement joins TRBV5-1 to TRBJ2-5, with D tentatively TRBD2 (5 bases). The clonotype was recovered from a human donor with multiple sclerosis. Sequenced sample: CD4+ T cells from PBMCs. The CDR3 here is CASKPGSQETQYF. The DNA of the CDR3 is TGCGCCAGCAAACCGGGGAGCCAAGAGACCCAGTACTTC.